The T cell receptor beta chain described here comes from a study of T cells in Graves' hyperthyroidism and ophthalmopathy. The TCR beta CDR3 regions underwent amplification using RNA transcripts as the source. When the TCR CDR3 underwent first-round RT-PCR, the HTBI primer set was used. TCRdb re-derived calls from the multiplex PCR reads in MiXCR, one entry per CDR3 protein. The table records around 760,000 distinct CDR3 sequences, 35% of them present only once. In its sample, this clonotype was seen many times. This CDR3 is built from 12 residues. The V end was cut by 3 bases, the J end by 1 base, with 3 bases between. CDR1 is SNHLY, CDR2 FYNNEI, per germline.

The sequencing input was blood. This clonotype was obtained from a middle-aged woman with Graves' hyperthyroidism. The rearrangement joins TRBV2 to TRBJ1-1; no reliable D call. The CDR3 DNA reads as TGTGCCAGCAGTGATCAGAACACTGAAGCTTTCTTT. Protein: CASSDQNTEAFF.